Below are 19 T cell receptor beta chains sequenced from a single sample in a study of blood T cell repertoires in COVID-19. Generated by immunoSEQ multiplex PCR, the TCRdb table keeps only in-frame clones and is missing some. The sample has 200,000 to 250,000 clones; approximately 86% are singletons. What was sequenced was peripheral blood. These receptor sequences come from a woman under 40 with COVID-19, enrolled during active disease.

The CDR3 sequence: CASSSRSSYNEQFF. DNA of the CDR3: TGTGCCAGCAGCTCTCGGAGCTCCTACAATGAGCAGTTCTTC. This rearrangement joins TRBV5-6 to TRBJ2-1, with no clear D. Trimming pared 3 bases from V and 0 bases from J, leaving 7 bases between. Germline CDR1 and CDR2: SGHDT and YYEEEE. The CDR3 length is 14 residues.

This clone was seen a single time. J is TRBJ2-1 and V is TRBV27; 9 bases are shared with TRBD1. The CDR3 length is 15 residues. Germline CDR1 reads MNHEY; CDR2 reads SMNVEV (reference sequence). V shed 3 bases, J shed 4 bases, and the junction held 4 bases outside the gene matches. The CDR3 coding sequence is TGTGCCAGCAGTTTTGGACAGGGGACTTACAATGAGCAGTTCTTC. Protein sequence: CASSFGQGTYNEQFF.

This chain joins TRBV2 and TRBJ1-1, with 12 nucleotides matching TRBD1. CDR1 SNHLY and CDR2 FYNNEI come from the germline V gene. Trimming removed 8 bases from V and 0 bases from J; junction bases left unmatched: 7. The CDR3 runs 16 residues. In nucleotides, the CDR3 is TGTGCCAGCCACTCCGGGACAGGGGGCATGAACACTGAAGCTTTCTTT. As protein: CASHSGTGGMNTEAFF.

The genes are TRBV7-2 and TRBJ2-1; possibly TRBD2 for D (7 bases). CDR1 and CDR2 from the germline V gene are SGHTA and FQGNSA. V dropped 2 bases and J dropped 3 bases, with 11 bases sitting between them. This CDR3 is built from 15 residues. CDR3 loop: CASSLLGGDYNEQFF. The CDR3, as DNA: TGTGCCAGCAGCTTATTAGGGGGGGACTACAATGAGCAGTTCTTC.

CDR3 in amino acids: CATSRDRGLDYEQYF. The CDR3 region has the DNA TGTGCCACCAGCAGAGATAGGGGACTTGATTACGAGCAGTACTTC. The gene calls are TRBV15 and TRBJ2-7, with a tentative D call TRBD2 (6 bases). This CDR3 is 15 amino acids long. V dropped 0 bases and J dropped 4 bases, with 13 bases sitting between them. Germline-derived CDR1 and CDR2 are LNHNV and YYDKDF (reference sequence).

The chain uses TRBV7-8 and TRBJ1-5, with D perhaps TRBD1 (5 bases). V was shortened by 4 bases and J by 8 bases, with 12 bases between the two germline ends. CDR1 is SGHVS and CDR2 is FQNEAQ in the germline V gene. The CDR3 has 13 amino acids. The CDR3 here is CASSSRVLEPQHF. The CDR3, as DNA: TGTGCCAGCAGCTCCAGGGTATTGGAGCCCCAGCATTTT.

The chain joins TRBV9 to TRBJ2-3; no definite D call. Germline V gene sequence: CDR1 SGDLS, CDR2 YYNGEE. This CDR3 is built from 13 residues. Between the trimmed V and J ends, which lost 6 bases and 4 bases, there was a span of 12 bases. CDR3 sequence reads: CASNLKAADTQYF. CDR3 DNA: TGTGCCAGCAATTTGAAGGCGGCAGATACGCAGTATTTT.

The chain is built from TRBV19 and TRBJ1-3; D not resolved. V lost 5 bases to trimming and J lost 2 bases, with 10 bases between them. CDR1 is LNHDA and CDR2 is SQIVND in the germline V gene (reference sequence). CDR3 length: 14 residues. This chain's CDR3 is CASSLRSPGNTIYF. The CDR3 DNA is TGTGCCAGTAGTTTACGGTCCCCTGGAAACACCATATATTTT.

This clone turned up a few times. The chain combines TRBV4-3 with TRBJ2-1; 16 positions agree with TRBD2. This CDR3 comprises 17 residues. Germline CDR1 reads LGHNA; CDR2 reads YSLEER. V shed 5 bases and J 7 bases; nucleotides not matched to a gene: 8. The chain's CDR3 is CASSYGTSGGAGNEQFF. The CDR3, as DNA: TGCGCCAGCAGCTACGGGACTAGCGGGGGGGCAGGGAATGAGCAGTTCTTC.

CDR3 in amino acids: CATILTGGESADNEQFF. CDR3 coding DNA: TGTGCCACCATCCTCACAGGGGGCGAAAGTGCCGACAATGAGCAGTTCTTC. This rearrangement joins TRBV24-1 to TRBJ2-1, with TRBD1 matching over 9 bases. V lost 8 bases, J lost 5 bases, and 15 bases stayed unmatched. There are 17 residues in the CDR3. Germline V CDR1 and CDR2: KGHDR, SFDVKD.

The CDR3 loop is CASSFSPGTNAGELFF. Written as DNA, the CDR3 is TGTGCCAGCAGCTTTAGCCCAGGGACTAACGCCGGGGAGCTGTTTTTT. The V call is TRBV5-6, the J call TRBJ2-2; 7 bases map to TRBD2. The CDR3 is 16 residues long. V lost 2 bases to trimming and J lost 6 bases; unmatched junction nucleotides: 10. The germline V gene encodes CDR1 SGHDT and CDR2 YYEEEE.

The chain recombines TRBV19 with TRBJ2-2; possibly TRBD1 for D (5 bases). The CDR3 has 14 amino acids. Germline V gene sequence: CDR1 LNHDA, CDR2 SQIVND (reference sequence). The V gene lost 7 bases and the J gene lost 1 base, with 10 bases spanning the gap. The CDR3 nucleotides are TGTGCCAGTAAGACAGAGAAGAACACCGGGGAGCTGTTTTTT. Translation: CASKTEKNTGELFF.

The chain employs TRBV6-6 and TRBJ1-1; perhaps TRBD1 as D (6 bases). The CDR3 has 15 residues. V lost 6 bases, J lost 4 bases, and 18 bases lay in between. Germline V gives CDR1 MNHNY, CDR2 SVGAGI (reference sequence). CDR3 sequence reads: CASSRGGGGSTEAFF. CDR3 sequence (DNA): TGTGCCAGCAGCCGCGGAGGGGGAGGGAGCACTGAAGCTTTCTTT.

The chain has TRBV4-3 and TRBJ1-2; TRBD1 might be the D (6 bases). The CDR3 spans 16 residues. Germline V gene data show CDR1 as LGHNA and CDR2 as YSLEER. V lost 1 base and J 6 bases, leaving 18 bases between the germline ends. In DNA form, the CDR3 reads TGCGCCAGCAGCCAAGGATCCAGGACAGAAGTAAATGGCTACACCTTC. Translated, it gives CASSQGSRTEVNGYTF.

Regarding this clone: The same CDR3 can be traced to other DNA sequences in this sample. The V gene is TRBV6-2 or TRBV6-3, the J gene TRBJ2-3; D possibly corresponds to TRBD2 (7 bases). V lost 0 bases to trimming and J lost 3 bases, with 10 bases between them. The CDR3 is made up of 15 amino acids. Germline loops: CDR1 MNHEY, CDR2 SVGEGT. The CDR3: CASSYSRGGTDTQYF. In nucleotides, the CDR3 is TGTGCCAGCAGTTACTCGAGGGGGGGAACAGATACGCAGTATTTT.

In its sample, this clone was seen once. V usage is TRBV9 and J usage is TRBJ1-2; TRBD1 matches at 9 bases. Trimming took 4 bases from V and 0 from J; bases not matched to a gene: 7. The V gene's germline CDR1 is SGDLS and CDR2 YYNGEE. The CDR3 loop spans 16 amino acids. CDR3 in amino acids: CASSPTRDRANYGYTF. CDR3 sequence (DNA): TGTGCCAGCAGCCCCACTCGGGACAGGGCTAACTATGGCTACACCTTC.

The V call is TRBV7-2, the J call TRBJ2-5, with 10 bases fitting TRBD1. Germline loops: CDR1 SGHTA, CDR2 FQGNSA. CDR3 length: 15 amino acids. The trim removed 4 bases at V and 4 bases at J, leaving 6 bases unmatched. CDR3 in amino acids: CASSYDRGRIETQYF. CDR3 in DNA: TGTGCCAGCAGCTACGACAGGGGGCGTATAGAGACCCAGTACTTC.

This chain joins TRBV10-3 and TRBJ1-2; D is uncertain. Trimming pared 5 bases from V and 6 bases from J, leaving 10 bases between. The CDR3 totals 12 residues. Germline lookup yields CDR1 ENHRY and CDR2 SYGVKD. Written as DNA, the CDR3 is TGTGCCATCAGTTCCCGGTCCGATGGCTACACCTTC. Protein sequence: CAISSRSDGYTF.

The chain uses TRBV20-1 and TRBJ2-7; D might be TRBD2 (5 bases). Looked up from germline, CDR1 is DFQATT and CDR2 is SNEGSKA (reference sequence). The CDR3 has 11 residues. CDR3 protein: CSGLDSAEQYF. CDR3 in DNA: TGCAGCGGTTTGGACTCGGCCGAGCAGTACTTC.